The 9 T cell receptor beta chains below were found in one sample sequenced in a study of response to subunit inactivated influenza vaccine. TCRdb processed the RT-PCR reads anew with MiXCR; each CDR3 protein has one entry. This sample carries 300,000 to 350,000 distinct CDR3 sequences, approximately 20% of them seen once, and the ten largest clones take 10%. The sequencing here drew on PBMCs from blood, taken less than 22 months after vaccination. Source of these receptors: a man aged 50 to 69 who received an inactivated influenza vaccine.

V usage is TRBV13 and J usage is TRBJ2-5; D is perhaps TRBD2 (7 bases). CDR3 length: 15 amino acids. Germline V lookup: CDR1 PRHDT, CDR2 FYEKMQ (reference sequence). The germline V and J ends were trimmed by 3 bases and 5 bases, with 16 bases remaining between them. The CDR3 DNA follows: TGTGCCAGCAGCTTTCTGGGGGGGGCGGTTGAGACCCAGTACTTC. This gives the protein CASSFLGGAVETQYF. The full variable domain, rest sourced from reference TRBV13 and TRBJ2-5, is AAGVIQSPRHLIKEKRETATLKCYPIPRHDTVYWYQQGPGQDPQFLISFYEKMQSDKGSIPDRFSAQQFSDYHSELNMSSLELGDSALYFCASSFLGGAVETQYFGPGTRLLVL.

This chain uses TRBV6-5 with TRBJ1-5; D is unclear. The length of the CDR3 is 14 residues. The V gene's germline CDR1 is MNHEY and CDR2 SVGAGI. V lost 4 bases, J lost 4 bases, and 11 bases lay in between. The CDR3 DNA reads TGTGCCAGCAGTTTTACCGGGATTAATCAGCCCCAGCATTTT. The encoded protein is CASSFTGINQPQHF.

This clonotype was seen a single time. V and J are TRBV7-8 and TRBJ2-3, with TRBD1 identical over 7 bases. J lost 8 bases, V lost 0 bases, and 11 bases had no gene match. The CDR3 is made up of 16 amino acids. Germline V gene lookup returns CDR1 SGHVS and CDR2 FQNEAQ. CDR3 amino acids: CASSLALQGVAGTQYF. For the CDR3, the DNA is TGTGCCAGCAGCTTAGCCCTCCAGGGGGTTGCGGGTACGCAGTATTTT.

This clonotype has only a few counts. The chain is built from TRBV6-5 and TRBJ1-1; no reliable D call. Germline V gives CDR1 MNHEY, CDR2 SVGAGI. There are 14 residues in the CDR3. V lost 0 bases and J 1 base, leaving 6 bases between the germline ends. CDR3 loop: CASSYSWENTEAFF. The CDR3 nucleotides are TGTGCCAGCAGTTACTCGTGGGAGAACACTGAAGCTTTCTTT.

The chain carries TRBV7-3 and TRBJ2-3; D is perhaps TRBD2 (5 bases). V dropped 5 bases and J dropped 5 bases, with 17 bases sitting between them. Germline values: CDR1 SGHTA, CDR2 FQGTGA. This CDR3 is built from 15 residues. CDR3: CASSPKGSTQDTQYF. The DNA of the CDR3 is TGTGCCAGCAGCCCGAAAGGGAGCACGCAAGATACGCAGTATTTT.

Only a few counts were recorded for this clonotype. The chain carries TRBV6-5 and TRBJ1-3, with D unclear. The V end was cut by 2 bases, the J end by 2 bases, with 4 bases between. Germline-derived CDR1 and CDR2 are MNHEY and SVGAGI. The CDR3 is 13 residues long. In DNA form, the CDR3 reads TGTGCCAGCAGTTACCGAGCTGGAAACACCATATATTTT. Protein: CASSYRAGNTIYF.

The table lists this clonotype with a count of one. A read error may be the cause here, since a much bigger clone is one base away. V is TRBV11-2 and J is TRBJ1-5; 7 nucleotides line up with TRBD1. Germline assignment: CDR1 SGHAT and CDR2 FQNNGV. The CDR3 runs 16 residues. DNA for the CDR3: TGTGCCAGCAGCTTGGGCCAAGGGGGCAGCAATCAGGCCCAGCATTTT. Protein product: CASSLGQGGSNQAQHF.

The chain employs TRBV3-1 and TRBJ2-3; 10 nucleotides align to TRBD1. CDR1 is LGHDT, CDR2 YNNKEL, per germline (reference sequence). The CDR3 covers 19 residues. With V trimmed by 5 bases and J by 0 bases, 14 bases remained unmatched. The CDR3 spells CASSRRDRGGILSTDTQYF. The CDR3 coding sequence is TGTGCCAGCAGCAGACGGGACAGGGGTGGAATTCTTAGCACAGATACGCAGTATTTT.

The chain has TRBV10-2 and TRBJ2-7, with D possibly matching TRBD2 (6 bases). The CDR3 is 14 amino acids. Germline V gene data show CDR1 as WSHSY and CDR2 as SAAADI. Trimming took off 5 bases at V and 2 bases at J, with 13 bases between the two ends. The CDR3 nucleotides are TGCGCCAGCAGTAAACCGGGACTGCCCTACGAGCAGTACTTC. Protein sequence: CASSKPGLPYEQYF.